These T cell receptor beta chains were read from a single sample in a study of cytomegalovirus exposure and HLA in healthy donors. The assay was immunoSEQ multiplex PCR, and TCRdb's table has in-frame clones only and misses some. Of 250,000 to 350,000 clones in the sample, around 90% were seen once. The sample comprised PBMCs. These receptor sequences come from a woman aged 18-29 years in good health and CMV-seronegative. Both conserved end residues are part of each CDR3. D genes are given only for firm matches. Expanded clones are given a class, and other clones once, few, many or no size at all.

j_call,v_call,d_call,clone_size,cdr3_nt,cdr3_aa
TRBJ1-3,TRBV6-1,.,.,TGTGCCAGCACAATCCCACTAGCTGGAAACACCATATATTTT,CASTIPLAGNTIYF
TRBJ2-7,TRBV5-4,TRBD1,.,TGTGCCAGCAGCTTGCCAGGGACAGGGATCGCCTACGAGCAGTACTTC,CASSLPGTGIAYEQYF
TRBJ1-4,TRBV2,.,.,TGTGCCAGCAGTGCCAGGGTGTCCACTAATGAAAAACTGTTTTTT,CASSARVSTNEKLFF
TRBJ2-2,TRBV27,TRBD1,.,TGTGCCAGCAGTTTTATGGGACAGGGGCCCGGGGAGCTGTTTTTT,CASSFMGQGPGELFF
TRBJ1-1,TRBV7-3,TRBD1,.,TGTGCCAGCAGCTTAGGCAGGGACAGAGAAGCTTTCTTT,CASSLGRDREAFF
TRBJ2-7,TRBV29-1,TRBD1,.,TGCAGCGTTGTGTTGGGACAGGGAGTCAAGCAGTACTTC,CSVVLGQGVKQYF
TRBJ1-5,TRBV28,.,.,TGTGCCAGCGGGCCGGTGGAAGCTCAGCCCCAGCATTTT,CASGPVEAQPQHF
TRBJ1-6,TRBV6-6,TRBD1,.,TGTGCCAGCAGGGTTGGGACAGAGAAGAATGGGTCACCCCTCCACTTT,CASRVGTEKNGSPLHF
TRBJ1-2,TRBV6-5,.,.,TGTGCCAGCAGTTACAACAGGAACTATGGCTACACCTTC,CASSYNRNYGYTF
TRBJ2-3,TRBV12-5,TRBD2,.,TGTGCTAGTGGTTTGCTCGGCTTAGCGGGGGTCTCAGATACGCAGTATTTT,CASGLLGLAGVSDTQYF
TRBJ2-2,TRBV10-3,TRBD2,.,TGTGCCATCAGTTCGACTAGCGGGGGGGCAAAAACCGGGGAGCTGTTTTTT,CAISSTSGGAKTGELFF
TRBJ1-1,TRBV5-1,TRBD1,.,TGCGCCAGCAGCTTGGACAGGGGCCCACCCTCTTTCTTT,CASSLDRGPPSFF
TRBJ2-7,TRBV10-1,TRBD1,.,TGCGCCAGCAGTGAGTCAAATTCCGGGACAGGGTACGAGCAGTACTTC,CASSESNSGTGYEQYF
TRBJ2-7,TRBV28,.,.,TGTGCCAGCAGCTCCGGGGACACCTTAAGTTACGAGCAGTACTTC,CASSSGDTLSYEQYF
TRBJ2-1,TRBV7-2,.,.,TGTGCCAGCAGCTTAGAGAGGGTTGGTGAGCAGTTCTTC,CASSLERVGEQFF
TRBJ2-1,TRBV27,.,once,TGTGCTAGCACCTCCGGGACTGCAACCTACAATGAGCAGTTCTTC,CASTSGTATYNEQFF
TRBJ1-5,TRBV5-5,.,.,TGTGCCAGCAGTACAGGGTTCAGTCAGCCCCAGCATTTT,CASSTGFSQPQHF
TRBJ2-7,TRBV2,TRBD2,.,TGTGCCAGCAGCTTAGTTTCTAGCGGTTTCTCCTACGAGCAGTACTTC,CASSLVSSGFSYEQYF
TRBJ2-7,TRBV7-9,TRBD2,.,TGTGCCAGCAGTCTACCGGCGGGGGTCTTCTCCTACGAGCAGTACTTC,CASSLPAGVFSYEQYF
TRBJ1-1,TRBV27,.,.,TGTGCCATTAACCCCCCCAGGAACACTGAAGCTTTCTTT,CAINPPRNTEAFF
TRBJ2-7,TRBV5-6,.,.,TGTGCCAGCAGCTTTTACACGGAGCAGTACTTC,CASSFYTEQYF
TRBJ2-5,TRBV18,.,.,TGTGCCAGCTCACCACAGGGGCAAGAGACCCAGTACTTC,CASSPQGQETQYF
TRBJ1-1,TRBV19,.,.,TGTGCCAGTAGCAGGAAGGCTACTGAAGCTTTCTTT,CASSRKATEAFF
TRBJ2-1,TRBV6-5,TRBD1,.,TGTGCCAGCAGTTACTCGGGGACAGATTACAATGAGCAGTTCTTC,CASSYSGTDYNEQFF
TRBJ2-7,TRBV5-1,TRBD1,once,TGCGCCAGCAGCTTCCGGACAGGAGCCTACGAGCAGTACTTC,CASSFRTGAYEQYF
TRBJ2-5,TRBV11-2,.,.,TGTGCCAGCAGTCAGGGGACTACTACCCAAGAGACCCAGTACTTC,CASSQGTTTQETQYF
TRBJ2-2,TRBV20-1,.,few,TGCAGTGCTCAAAACACCGGGGAGCTGTTTTTT,CSAQNTGELFF
TRBJ2-1,TRBV7-9,TRBD2,.,TGTGCCAGCAGCTTAGGTGTGATTAGCGGGGGTAATGAGCAGTTCTTC,CASSLGVISGGNEQFF
TRBJ2-3,TRBV5-1,TRBD2,.,TGCGCCAGCAGCTTGTCAGCGGGGCTTTATACAGATACGCAGTATTTT,CASSLSAGLYTDTQYF
TRBJ1-3,TRBV4-1,.,.,TGCGCCAGCAGCCAAGATACCACAACTGGAAACACCATATATTTT,CASSQDTTTGNTIYF
TRBJ2-1,TRBV7-3,TRBD2,once,TGTGCCAGCAGCGCCCGGGGAGGCCTAGCGGGGTACAATGAGCAGTTCTTC,CASSARGGLAGYNEQFF
TRBJ2-1,TRBV7-7,TRBD2,.,TGTGCCAGCAGCTCCTCCGCCGGGACTAGCTCGCCAAGGGGCTACAATGAGCAGTTCTTC,CASSSSAGTSSPRGYNEQFF
TRBJ2-1,TRBV20-1,TRBD2,.,TGCAGTGCTAGCGATGCGCGGGGGAAGTTCTTC,CSASDARGKFF
TRBJ2-7,TRBV9,TRBD1,.,TGTGCCAGCAGCCCACAGGGGGGTAGGCAGTACTTC,CASSPQGGRQYF
TRBJ2-6,TRBV27,TRBD1,.,TGTGCCAGCACCCAGCACCGGGACAGGGGCTTCTCTGGGGCCAACGTCCTGACTTTC,CASTQHRDRGFSGANVLTF
TRBJ1-2,TRBV27,TRBD1,.,TGTGCCAGCAGCTCAATCAACAGGGGTGACTATGGCTACACCTTC,CASSSINRGDYGYTF
TRBJ1-4,TRBV2,.,.,TGTGCCAGCAGTGAAATGGGGGCCCCTAATGAAAAACTGTTTTTT,CASSEMGAPNEKLFF
TRBJ1-4,TRBV11-2,TRBD1,.,TGTGCCAGCAGCCGATTGAGGGGGCTGAATGAAAAACTGTTTTTT,CASSRLRGLNEKLFF
TRBJ1-2,TRBV19,TRBD1,few,TGTGCCAGTAGTGATCAGGGGGCATCGAACTATGGCTACACCTTC,CASSDQGASNYGYTF
TRBJ2-1,TRBV19,.,.,TGTGCCAGTAGTATAAGACTATACAATGAGCAGTTCTTC,CASSIRLYNEQFF
TRBJ1-1,TRBV7-3,.,.,TGTGCCAGCGGTGAGGGGGACACTGAAGCTTTCTTT,CASGEGDTEAFF
TRBJ2-3,TRBV5-1,.,few,TGCGCCAGCAGGGAGAGCACAGATACGCAGTATTTT,CASRESTDTQYF
TRBJ2-5,TRBV7-2,TRBD1,.,TGTGCCAGCAGCCCTTGGACAGGGATGTACCAAGAGACCCAGTACTTC,CASSPWTGMYQETQYF
TRBJ2-5,TRBV6-5,TRBD1,.,TGTGCCGGCAGAAGGACAGGGTCGATCGAGACCCAGTACTTC,CAGRRTGSIETQYF
TRBJ1-2,TRBV6-1,.,.,TGTGCCAGCATTGAGAGCCCAGGGGCAGGTGGCTACACCTTC,CASIESPGAGGYTF
TRBJ2-7,TRBV25-1,.,.,TGTGCCAGCAGTAAGCAGGGAACGTCCTACGAGCAGTACTTC,CASSKQGTSYEQYF
TRBJ1-4,TRBV5-6,.,few,TGTGCCAGCAGTTTATTAGCAACTAATGAAAAACTGTTTTTT,CASSLLATNEKLFF
TRBJ1-5,TRBV6-5,TRBD1,.,TGTGCCAGCAGGAGGGGACAGGGGGATCAGCCCCAGCATTTT,CASRRGQGDQPQHF
TRBJ1-1,TRBV11-2,.,few,TGTGCCAGCAGCTTGGACAACCGGTGGGGCAGTTTGGGCACTGAAGCTTTCTTT,CASSLDNRWGSLGTEAFF
TRBJ2-2,TRBV9,TRBD1,.,TGTGCCAGCAGCGTAGTGCCGGGACAGGGGAACTATCCGGCCGGGGAGCTGTTTTTT,CASSVVPGQGNYPAGELFF
TRBJ2-1,TRBV5-1,TRBD2,.,TGCGCCAGCAGCTTGCTCCTAGCGGGGGGGCCTGGTAATGAGCAGTTCTTC,CASSLLLAGGPGNEQFF
TRBJ2-1,TRBV30,TRBD2,.,TGTGCCTGGAGTGCCGCGGGGGGAAGGATGCAGTTCTTC,CAWSAAGGRMQFF
TRBJ1-3,TRBV2,TRBD1,.,TGTGCCAGCCGGGACAGGGAAGTTCACACCATATATTTT,CASRDREVHTIYF
TRBJ2-7,TRBV6-5,TRBD1,.,TGTGCCAGCAGTGGATCGACAGGGGACTACGAGCAGTACTTC,CASSGSTGDYEQYF
TRBJ1-5,TRBV5-8,.,.,TGTGCCAGCAGCTTGATGACAATCAATCAGCCCCAGCATTTT,CASSLMTINQPQHF
TRBJ1-2,TRBV30,TRBD1,.,TGTGCCTGGAGACTACAGGGGACGTATGGCTACACCTTC,CAWRLQGTYGYTF